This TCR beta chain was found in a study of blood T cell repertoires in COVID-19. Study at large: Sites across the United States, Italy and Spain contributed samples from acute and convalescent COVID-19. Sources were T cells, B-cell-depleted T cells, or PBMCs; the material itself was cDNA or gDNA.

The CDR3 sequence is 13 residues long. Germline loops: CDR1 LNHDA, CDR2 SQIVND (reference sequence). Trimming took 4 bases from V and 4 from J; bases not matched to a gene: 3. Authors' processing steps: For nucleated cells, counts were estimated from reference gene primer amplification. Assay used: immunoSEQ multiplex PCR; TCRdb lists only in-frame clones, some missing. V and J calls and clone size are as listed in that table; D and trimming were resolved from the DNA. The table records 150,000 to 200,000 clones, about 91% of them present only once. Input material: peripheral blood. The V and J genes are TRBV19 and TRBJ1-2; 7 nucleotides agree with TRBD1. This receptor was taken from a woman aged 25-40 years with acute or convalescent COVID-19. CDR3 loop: CASSTAGGYGYTF. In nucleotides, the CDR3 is TGTGCCAGTAGTACCGCAGGGGGCTATGGCTACACCTTC.